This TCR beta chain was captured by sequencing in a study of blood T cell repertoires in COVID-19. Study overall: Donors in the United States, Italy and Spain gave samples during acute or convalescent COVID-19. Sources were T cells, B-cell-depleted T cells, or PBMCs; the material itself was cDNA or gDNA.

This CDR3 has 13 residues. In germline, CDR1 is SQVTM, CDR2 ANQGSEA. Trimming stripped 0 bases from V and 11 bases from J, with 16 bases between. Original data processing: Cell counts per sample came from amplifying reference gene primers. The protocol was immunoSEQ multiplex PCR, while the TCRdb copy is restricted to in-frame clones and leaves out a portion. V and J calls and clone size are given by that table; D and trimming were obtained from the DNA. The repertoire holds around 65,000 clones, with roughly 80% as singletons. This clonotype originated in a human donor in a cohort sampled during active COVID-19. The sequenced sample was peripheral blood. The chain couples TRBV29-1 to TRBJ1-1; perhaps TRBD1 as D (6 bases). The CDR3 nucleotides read TGCAGCGTTGAAGAGGTCGCAGGGGTAGGTGCTTTCTTT. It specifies CSVEEVAGVGAFF.